The present T cell receptor (beta chain) was sequenced within a study of graft-versus-host responses after intestinal transplantation. Across the whole study: All recipients were transplanted with multivisceral, liver-intestinal, or isolated intestinal grafts. Once they had received anti-thymocyte globulin induction, all recipients took tacrolimus and steroids for around 3 years. Findings and caveats of the study: High graft-versus-host to host-versus-graft clonal ratios were found in allografts of patients who had graft-donor T cell macrochimerism. Levels of circulating GvH clones at their peak were associated with early post-transplant HvG declines.

As regards this clone: The target antigen is unknown. This specimen includes other DNA sequences encoding the same CDR3.

The assay was immunoSEQ multiplex PCR, and TCRdb's table has in-frame clones only and misses some. The profile covers roughly 100,000 clones, with over 85% appearing a single time and around 1% taken by the ten largest. Germline lookup yields CDR1 SGDLS and CDR2 YYNGEE. The CDR3 runs 15 residues. Trimming removed 4 bases at V and 4 bases at J, with 15 bases between. The genes are TRBV9 and TRBJ1-5, with D perhaps TRBD1 (5 bases). This receptor was obtained from a human donor who received an intestinal transplant. Material: unstimulated CD8+ T cells sorted from spleen or lymph node cells, obtained before intestinal transplant. Written as DNA, the CDR3 is TGTGCCAGCAGCCCTGCGGGGGGGTCGAATCAGCCCCAGCATTTT. It yields the protein CASSPAGGSNQPQHF.